This TCR beta chain derives from a study of early stage breast cancer tumors. Profiling relied on immunoSEQ multiplex PCR, and the TCRdb table lists in-frame clones only, not all of them. Counted here are 45,000 to 65,000 clones, over 75% occurring once; the ten biggest clones make up roughly 3.5%. The TCR sequence derives from a person aged 40 to 49 with breast cancer. Sequencing was performed on blood.

The CDR3 nucleotides read TGCGCCAGCAGCTTGGACGGGACCTACTACGAGCAGTACTTC. Encoded protein: CASSLDGTYYEQYF. The gene calls are TRBV5-1 and TRBJ2-7; tentatively, D is TRBD1 or TRBD2 (5 bases each). The germline V gene encodes CDR1 SGHRS and CDR2 YFSETQ. V was cut by 0 bases and J by 3 bases, with 10 bases left in between. This CDR3 contains 14 residues.